This T cell receptor (beta chain) derives from a study of OX40 agonist ivuxolimab in advanced cancers. The overall study: At 65% to 85% male, the cohort had a mean age of around 56 years, ranging from about 20 to 90. Regarding the study as a whole: At 0.1 to 3.0 mg/kg, CD4+ and CD8+ blood T cells expanded clonally by week 6.

As regards this clone: Its antigen remains unknown.

Some clones are missing from TCRdb's copy, which holds only in-frame ones; the method was immunoSEQ multiplex PCR. The sample carries tens of thousands of clones, around 73% recorded once. Germline values: CDR1 LGHNA, CDR2 YSLEER. Between the trimmed V and J ends, which lost 0 bases and 8 bases, there was a span of 13 bases. The CDR3 has 14 residues. This TCR came from an adult with an advanced solid tumor such as melanoma, head and neck, liver or kidney cancer. The sample here was CD4+ or CD8+ T cells sorted from blood, taken in a trial of the OX40 agonist ivuxolimab. The rearrangement uses TRBV4-3 and TRBJ1-2, with D hard to call. The CDR3 DNA follows: TGCGCCAGCAGCCAAGATTTCGGCCCTGGGGGCTACACCTTC. Protein: CASSQDFGPGGYTF.